Shown below are 15 T cell receptor beta chains from a single sample sequenced in a study of Graves' ophthalmopathy and Graves' hyperthyroidism. Amplified material comprised TCR beta CDR3 regions derived from RNA transcripts. Second-round multiplex PCR came after first-round RT-PCR with HTBI primers. TCRdb analysed the multiplex PCR reads with MiXCR anew, one entry per CDR3 protein. The sample includes roughly 1.1 million distinct CDR3 sequences, about two fifths of them seen just once. The sequenced sample was peripheral blood or thyroid tissue (not recorded which). The receptor set was obtained from an adult man with Graves' hyperthyroidism.

The chain combines TRBV11-2 with TRBJ2-7; D uncertain. V lost 1 base, J lost 5 bases, and 12 bases lay in between. CDR1 and CDR2 from the germline V gene are SGHAT and FQNNGV. The CDR3 is made up of 14 amino acids. The CDR3 loop reads CASSLAVTANEQYF. CDR3 nucleotides: TGTGCCAGCAGCTTAGCCGTGACTGCCAACGAGCAGTACTTC.

The chain couples TRBV20-1 to TRBJ2-2; 11 bases agree with TRBD2. V dropped 3 bases and J dropped 2; count of bases not matched to a gene: 5. CDR3 size: 16 residues. Germline lookup yields CDR1 DFQATT and CDR2 SNEGSKA (reference sequence). Written as DNA, the CDR3 is TGCAGTGCTAGCTCACTAGCGGGGGCTAACACCGGGGAGCTGTTTTTT. Translation: CSASSLAGANTGELFF.

Many counts were recorded for this clonotype. The V call is TRBV10-3, the J call TRBJ2-7; the match to TRBD1 covers 11 bases. Per germline, CDR1 ENHRY and CDR2 SYGVKD. Trimming took 2 bases from V and 5 from J; bases not matched to a gene: 2. The CDR3 sequence is 14 residues long. The CDR3 DNA is TGTGCCATCAGTGAGGGACAGGGGGCCCACGAGCAGTACTTC. It yields the protein CAISEGQGAHEQYF.

The chain links TRBV7-2 to TRBJ1-5; the D gene is possibly TRBD1 (6 bases). From germline, CDR1 is SGHTA and CDR2 FQGNSA. V dropped 1 base and J dropped 6 bases, with 13 bases sitting between them. The CDR3 is 15 amino acids. As DNA, the CDR3 is TGTGCCAGCAGCTTAGTGGGGGCGGGGGGTCAGCCCCAGCATTTT. Its translation: CASSLVGAGGQPQHF.

About this clonotype: At one end, the junction sequence differs from germline, possibly due to a read error. The V call is TRBV7-3, the J call TRBJ2-5; D gene uncertain. The CDR3 is made up of 14 amino acids. Germline values: CDR1 SGHTA, CDR2 FQGTGA. The CDR3 region is CASSLSRFQGTQYF. Here the CDR3 DNA reads TGTGCCAGCAGCTTAAGCAGATTCCAAGGGACCCAGTACTTC.

This clonotype was seen a single time. A much larger clone sits a single nucleotide away, making a read error possible. The V and J genes are TRBV12-3 or TRBV12-4 and TRBJ2-7, with 7 bases fitting TRBD1. The CDR3 has 12 amino acids. The CDR3 loop reads CVSSTDRVSMYF. The CDR3 DNA reads TGTGTCAGCAGCACTGACAGGGTTTCGATGTACTTC.

This clonotype came up many times. The rearrangement joins TRBV19 to TRBJ1-2, with D unclear. Germline lookup yields CDR1 LNHDA and CDR2 SQIVND (reference sequence). The V and J ends lost 5 bases and 4 bases respectively, with 11 bases between them. This CDR3 comprises 13 residues. As DNA, the CDR3 is TGTGCCAGTAGTGCAACCACAGTCTATGGCTACACCTTC. Translating gives CASSATTVYGYTF.

V usage is TRBV7-9 and J usage is TRBJ2-7; maybe TRBD2 (6 bases). The CDR3 spans 14 residues. The V gene lost 3 bases and the J gene lost 2 bases, with 11 bases spanning the gap. The V gene's germline CDR1 is SEHNR and CDR2 FQNEAQ (reference sequence). This CDR3 is CASSLLPGAYEQYF. DNA for the CDR3: TGTGCCAGCAGCTTGTTACCGGGGGCCTACGAGCAGTACTTC.

J is TRBJ2-2 and V is TRBV11-2; D possibly corresponds to TRBD1 (6 bases). CDR3 length equals 16 residues. V was clipped by 6 bases and J by 0 bases, with 14 bases between them. CDR1 is SGHAT and CDR2 is FQNNGV in the germline V gene. The CDR3 sequence: CASSTTDRSNTGELFF. The DNA for the CDR3 is TGTGCCAGCAGTACCACCGACAGGTCGAACACCGGGGAGCTGTTTTTT.

This sequence joins TRBV7-3 and TRBJ1-1, with D possibly matching TRBD1 (6 bases). The germline V gene has CDR1 SGHTA and CDR2 FQGTGA. This CDR3 region has 14 residues. V lost 7 bases and J 0 bases, leaving 12 bases between the germline ends. The DNA of the CDR3 is TGTGCCAGCAAATTAGGGGGTGTGAACACTGAAGCTTTCTTT. This codes for CASKLGGVNTEAFF.

The chain employs TRBV29-1 and TRBJ2-2; the D is unclear. Germline V gene sequence: CDR1 SQVTM, CDR2 ANQGSEA. The CDR3 sequence is 10 residues long. Trimming took 4 bases from V and 11 from J, leaving 8 bases between them. CDR3 sequence (DNA): TGCAGCGTTGTCGGCGGTGAGCTGTTTTTT. Encoded protein: CSVVGGELFF.

The chain recombines TRBV4-2 with TRBJ1-6, with D possibly being TRBD1 (6 bases). The V end lost 2 bases, the J end lost 9 bases, and 11 bases lay between the germline ends. The germline CDR1 and CDR2 sequences are LGHNA and YNFKEQ. This CDR3 has 14 amino acids. CDR3 nucleotides: TGTGCCAGCAGCCAAAACAGGGACGGTTCACCCCTCCACTTT. Translation gives CASSQNRDGSPLHF.

The chain uses TRBV2 and TRBJ2-5; the match to TRBD2 covers 11 bases. This CDR3 has 15 amino acids. The V gene's germline CDR1 is SNHLY and CDR2 FYNNEI. Trimming at V came to 8 bases and at J to 2 bases, leaving 7 bases not matched to a gene. CDR3 nucleotide sequence: TGTGCCAGCCAAGGACTAGCGGGTTTACAAGAGACCCAGTACTTC. This gives the protein CASQGLAGLQETQYF.

About this clonotype: The CDR3 carries no conserved terminal phenylalanine or tryptophan, so it likely arises from a read error. This sequence joins TRBV12-3 or TRBV12-4 and TRBJ1-1; tentative D call: TRBD1 (6 bases). Between the trimmed V and J ends, which lost 1 base and 2 bases, there was a span of 17 bases. This CDR3 contains 17 residues. DNA for the CDR3: TGTGCCAGCAGTTTAGTGAAGCGAAGGGGACACAACACTGAAGCTTTCCTT. This encodes CASSLVKRRGHNTEAFL.

This clonotype was counted at least ten times. The V and J genes are TRBV29-1 and TRBJ2-7, with D unclear. Trimming took off 0 bases at V and 0 bases at J, with 6 bases between the two ends. The CDR3 has 13 amino acids. CDR1 SQVTM and CDR2 ANQGSEA come from the germline V gene. Here the CDR3 reads CSVEEAISYEQYF. CDR3 coding DNA: TGCAGCGTTGAAGAGGCAATCTCCTACGAGCAGTACTTC.